This T cell receptor beta chain was recorded in a study of human T cells and chemical hapten exposure. Study-level information: Per-sample variation in TCR yield stemmed mainly from small pooled library volume differences.

Stated time point: pre-sensitization, week 0. As to treatment: therapeutic diphenylcyclopropenone sensitization with weekly scalp DPC. Extraction of total RNA was performed on unfractionated whole blood. Germline V gives CDR1 SGHTA, CDR2 FQGNSA. This CDR3 contains 14 residues. V lost 5 bases and J 6 bases, leaving 14 bases between the germline ends. To note about this clonotype: Its antigen is not known.

Unique molecular identifiers were attached to individual cDNA molecules during library preparation. TCRdb re-analysed the RACE reads in MiXCR, keeping a single row per CDR3 protein. The data hold roughly 56,000 distinct CDR3 sequences, with roughly a tenth observed a single time. General study points: With regard to DPC sensitization, TCRs above 1 in 1000 frequency did not change.

The chain has TRBV7-2 and TRBJ2-1; D unclear. This sample comprised whole blood, obtained in connection with sensitization to the hapten diphenylcyclopropenone (DPC). The TCR comes from a woman in her twenties or thirties with alopecia areata. Some clones in this sample may be carry-over from other donors' samples. CDR3 loop: CASSQALEPNEQFF. For the CDR3, the DNA is TGTGCCAGCAGCCAAGCACTTGAGCCCAATGAGCAGTTCTTC.